The source of this T cell receptor (beta chain) is a study of identical twins. Germline V gives CDR1 DFQATT, CDR2 SNEGSKA (reference sequence). CDR3 length equals 12 residues. V was trimmed by 6 bases and J by 8 bases, leaving 14 bases between them. As concerns this clonotype: Its target is not known.

TCRdb re-analysed the 5' RACE reads in MiXCR, keeping a single row per CDR3 protein. The sample has fewer than 500,000 distinct CDR3 sequences, about 24% seen once; the top ten hold around 3%. The study, taken as a whole, reports: Cord blood beta clonotypes present at high abundance carried fewer insertions; no such pattern appeared in memory repertoires.

These sequences were also reported in another study, on T cells expressing NK-cell markers. That work contributes: Of CD8+ T cells, roughly 1.0-8% belonged to dominant NKG2C+ clonotypes in five or six donors.

Sequencing input: CD4+ T cells sorted from blood. The V and J genes are TRBV20-1 and TRBJ2-1; perhaps D is TRBD1 or TRBD2 (5 bases each). This TCR derives from a woman between 18 and 29 years old in good health. The CDR3 DNA reads TGCAGTGCACAAAACCGGGGCCATGAGCAGTTCTTC. Its translation is CSAQNRGHEQFF.